Presented here are 3 T cell receptor beta chains from one specimen sequenced in a study of T cell responses to AZD1222 COVID-19 vaccine. The protocol was immunoSEQ multiplex PCR, while the TCRdb copy is restricted to in-frame clones and leaves out a portion. The data contain about 130,000 clones, 90% of them singletons. Material: peripheral blood, obtained on day 0 of AZD1222 vaccination. These receptors were obtained from an adult in good health.

The rearrangement uses TRBV7-3 and TRBJ2-3; 11 positions match TRBD1. The CDR3 length is 15 residues. Germline values: CDR1 SGHTA, CDR2 FQGTGA. V lost 4 bases and J lost 1; bases outside the gene matches: 1. CDR3 sequence reads: CASSWTGGGTDTQYF. The CDR3 coding sequence is TGTGCCAGCAGCTGGACAGGGGGCGGCACAGATACGCAGTATTTT.

V gene TRBV4-3 combines with J gene TRBJ1-3; D is ambiguous. This CDR3 region has 14 residues. Trimming took 2 bases from V and 4 from J, leaving 9 bases between them. In germline, CDR1 is LGHNA, CDR2 YSLEER. CDR3 sequence: CASSQHPGGNTIYF. CDR3 nucleotide sequence: TGCGCCAGCAGCCAACACCCTGGGGGAAACACCATATATTTT.

In its sample, this clone was seen once. The chain is built from TRBV6-2 or TRBV6-3 and TRBJ1-1; a possible D gene is TRBD1 (5 bases). This CDR3 contains 14 residues. Germline V gene data show CDR1 as MNHEY and CDR2 as SVGEGT. V was trimmed by 4 bases and J by 6 bases, leaving 15 bases between them. DNA for the CDR3: TGTGCCAGCAGTTTTGGACCGGGGGGGGCTGAAGCTTTCTTT. This translates into CASSFGPGGAEAFF.